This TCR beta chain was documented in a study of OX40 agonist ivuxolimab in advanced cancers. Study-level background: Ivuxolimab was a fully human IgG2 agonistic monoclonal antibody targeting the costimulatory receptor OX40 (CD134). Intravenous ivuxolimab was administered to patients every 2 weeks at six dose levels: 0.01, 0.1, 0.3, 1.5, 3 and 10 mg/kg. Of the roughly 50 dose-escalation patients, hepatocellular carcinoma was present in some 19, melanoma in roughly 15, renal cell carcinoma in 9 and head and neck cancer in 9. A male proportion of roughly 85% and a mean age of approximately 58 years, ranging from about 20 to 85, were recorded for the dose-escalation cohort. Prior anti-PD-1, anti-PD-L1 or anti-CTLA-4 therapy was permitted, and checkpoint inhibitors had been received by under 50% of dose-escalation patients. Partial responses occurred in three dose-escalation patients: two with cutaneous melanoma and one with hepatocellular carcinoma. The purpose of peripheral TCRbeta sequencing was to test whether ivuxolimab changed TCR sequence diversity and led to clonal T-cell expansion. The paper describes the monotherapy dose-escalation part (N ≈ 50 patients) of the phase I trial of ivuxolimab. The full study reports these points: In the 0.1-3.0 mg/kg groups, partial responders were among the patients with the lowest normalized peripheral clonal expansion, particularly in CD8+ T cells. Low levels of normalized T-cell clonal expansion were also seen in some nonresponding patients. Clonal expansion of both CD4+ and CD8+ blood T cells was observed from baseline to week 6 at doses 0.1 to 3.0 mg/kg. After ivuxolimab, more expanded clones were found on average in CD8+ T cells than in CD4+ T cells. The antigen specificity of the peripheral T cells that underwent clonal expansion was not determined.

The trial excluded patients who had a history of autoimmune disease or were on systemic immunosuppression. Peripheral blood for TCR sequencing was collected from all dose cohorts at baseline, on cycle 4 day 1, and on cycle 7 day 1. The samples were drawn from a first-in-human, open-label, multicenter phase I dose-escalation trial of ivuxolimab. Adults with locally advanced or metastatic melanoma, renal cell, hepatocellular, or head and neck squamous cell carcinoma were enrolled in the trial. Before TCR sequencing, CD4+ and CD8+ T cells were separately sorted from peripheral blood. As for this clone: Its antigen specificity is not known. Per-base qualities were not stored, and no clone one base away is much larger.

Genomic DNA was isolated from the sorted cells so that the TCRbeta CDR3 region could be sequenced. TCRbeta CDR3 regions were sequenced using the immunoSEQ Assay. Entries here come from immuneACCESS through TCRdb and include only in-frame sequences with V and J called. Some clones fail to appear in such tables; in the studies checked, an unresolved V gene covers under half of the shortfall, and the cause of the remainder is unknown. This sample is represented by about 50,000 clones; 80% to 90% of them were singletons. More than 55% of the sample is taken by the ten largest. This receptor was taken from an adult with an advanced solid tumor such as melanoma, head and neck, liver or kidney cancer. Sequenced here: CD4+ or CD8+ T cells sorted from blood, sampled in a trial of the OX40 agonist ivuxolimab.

CDR3 sequence: CASSSRLTGSEQYF. The sequenced DNA: TGTGCCAGCAGTTCGAGACTGACAGGGTCCGAGCAGTACTTC. The chain links TRBV27 with TRBJ2-7, and TRBD1 aligns with 7 junction nucleotides. From the cysteine through the phenylalanine, the CDR3 covers 14 amino acids. Only the CDR3 portion is preserved as DNA: 42 bases, with reading frame beginning at the first base. CDR1 MNHEY and CDR2 SMNVEV were looked up in the germline V gene (reference sequence). The junction shows trimming of 4 bases on V and 6 bases on J, and the gene matches do not reach 9 bases of it.